A selection of T cell receptor beta chains follows, all from one sample in a study of T cells in Graves' hyperthyroidism and ophthalmopathy. Via MiXCR, TCRdb re-called the multiplex PCR reads, giving one row per CDR3 protein. Here the sample spans a few hundred thousand distinct CDR3 sequences, approximately 20% being singletons. The sample consisted of blood. All receptors derive from a man aged 30-40 years with Graves' ophthalmopathy. CDR3s include the opening cysteine and the closing phenylalanine or tryptophan. A D gene is named only where the DNA matches it firmly. Rows may omit the clone size; those that give it use once, few, many or a size class.

J	size	V	D	CDR3	DNA
TRBJ2-1	few	TRBV27	-	CASSSQPDPDYNEQFF	TGTGCCAGCAGTTCACAACCCGACCCGGACTACAATGAGCAGTTCTTC
TRBJ1-2	-	TRBV24-1	-	CATSDLQSRVKGTYGYTF	TGTGCCACCAGTGATTTGCAGAGCAGGGTTAAGGGAACCTATGGCTACACCTTC
TRBJ1-5	-	TRBV28	TRBD1	CASSPRGPNQPQHF	TGTGCCAGCAGTCCCAGGGGGCCCAATCAGCCCCAGCATTTT
TRBJ2-3	-	TRBV4-3	TRBD2	CASSQAGGSDTQYF	TGCGCCAGCAGCCAAGCGGGAGGGTCAGATACGCAGTATTTT
TRBJ1-1	few	TRBV2	-	CASSDVGGTEAFF	TGTGCCAGCAGTGACGTCGGGGGCACTGAAGCTTTCTTT
TRBJ1-2	few	TRBV12-3/TRBV12-4	-	CASSLMAPRRYTF	TGTGCCAGCAGTTTAATGGCCCCCCGGAGATACACCTTC
TRBJ2-2	few	TRBV5-1	TRBD1	CASSLGRQGYTGELFF	TGCGCCAGCAGCTTGGGGAGACAGGGGTACACCGGGGAGCTGTTTTTT
TRBJ2-1	many	TRBV11-2	-	CASSLSSAVSFNEQFF	TGTGCCAGCAGCTTATCCTCCGCGGTCAGCTTCAATGAGCAGTTCTTC
TRBJ2-1	-	TRBV12-3/TRBV12-4	TRBD2	CASSLLSGGGPPYNEQFF	TGTGCCAGCAGTTTACTTTCGGGGGGAGGGCCCCCCTACAATGAGCAGTTCTTC
TRBJ2-6	-	TRBV27	TRBD1	CASSSGQGARGANVLTF	TGTGCCAGCAGTTCCGGACAGGGGGCGAGGGGGGCCAACGTCCTGACTTTC
TRBJ2-5	-	TRBV24-1	-	CATSDPTGSLYF	TGTGCCACCAGTGACCCGACGGGTAGTTTGTACTTC
TRBJ2-7	-	TRBV7-9	-	CASSLAGGSEQYF	TGTGCCAGCAGCTTAGCAGGGGGTAGCGAGCAGTACTTC
TRBJ2-3	-	TRBV2	TRBD2	CASSKRDFTDTQYF	TGTGCCAGCAGCAAGCGGGATTTCACAGATACGCAGTATTTT
TRBJ1-6	-	TRBV6-1	-	CASSVDAGNSPLHF	TGTGCCAGCAGTGTTGATGCTGGTAATTCACCCCTCCACTTT
TRBJ2-1	-	TRBV20-1	-	CLQRDPSSYNEQFF	TGCCTGCAAAGGGACCCGAGCTCCTACAATGAGCAGTTCTTC
TRBJ1-2	few	TRBV27	-	CASSTLRVGILSYTF	TGTGCCAGCAGTACGTTGCGCGTGGGGATACTGAGCTACACCTTC
TRBJ2-7	many	TRBV11-2	TRBD1	CASSSRQGAHEQYF	TGTGCCAGCAGCTCCCGACAGGGGGCCCACGAGCAGTACTTC
TRBJ2-1	many	TRBV28	-	CASSLGGGRQNEQFF	TGTGCCAGCAGTTTAGGAGGAGGCCGACAGAATGAGCAGTTCTTC
TRBJ2-5	few	TRBV12-3/TRBV12-4	-	CASSFAGSGETQYF	TGTGCCAGCAGTTTTGCGGGATCGGGGGAGACCCAGTACTTC
TRBJ2-3	-	TRBV19	TRBD2	CASSILAVADTQYF	TGTGCCAGTAGTATTCTAGCGGTGGCAGATACGCAGTATTTT
TRBJ2-1	many	TRBV28	TRBD2	CASRAGGGGFNEQFF	TGTGCCAGCAGGGCCGGGGGGGGTGGGTTCAATGAGCAGTTCTTC
TRBJ1-5	few	TRBV28	-	CASSLWDQPQHF	TGTGCCAGTTCCCTTTGGGATCAGCCCCAGCATTTT
TRBJ2-5	-	TRBV2	-	CASSDRFAGSKTQYF	TGTGCCAGCAGTGACCGTTTTGCAGGGAGCAAGACCCAGTACTTC
TRBJ1-1	-	TRBV11-1	TRBD1	CASSPRDSTEAFF	TGTGCCAGCAGCCCCCGGGACAGCACTGAAGCTTTCTTT
TRBJ2-7	few	TRBV18	-	CASSSPSRQNYEQYF	TGTGCCAGCTCATCCCCTTCACGGCAAAACTACGAGCAGTACTTC
TRBJ1-5	few	TRBV6-5	-	CASSYLDRPPNQPQHF	TGTGCCAGCAGTTACCTAGACAGACCTCCCAATCAGCCCCAGCATTTT
TRBJ2-1	-	TRBV29-1	TRBD1	CSVFTGQSLYNEQFF	TGCAGCGTTTTTACGGGACAGAGCTTATACAATGAGCAGTTCTTC
TRBJ1-6	-	TRBV27	TRBD1	CASTPTGFHNSPLHF	TGTGCCAGCACCCCGACAGGGTTCCATAATTCACCCCTCCACTTT
TRBJ2-1	many	TRBV20-1	-	CSARVDGHEQFF	TGCAGTGCTAGAGTCGACGGCCATGAGCAGTTCTTC
TRBJ2-1	once	TRBV27	TRBD2	CASRGTSSYNEQFF	TGTGCCAGCAGAGGGACTAGCTCCTACAATGAGCAGTTCTTC
TRBJ2-7	few	TRBV20-1	TRBD1	CSATRDSAYEQYF	TGCAGTGCTACCCGGGACAGCGCCTACGAGCAGTACTTC
TRBJ2-7	-	TRBV7-3	-	CASSLSPRYEQYF	TGTGCCAGCAGCTTAAGTCCCCGATACGAGCAGTACTTC
TRBJ1-6	few	TRBV6-5	-	CASSYSRVGGWGSPLHF	TGTGCCAGCAGTTACAGCCGAGTGGGGGGATGGGGTTCACCCCTCCACTTT
TRBJ2-7	-	TRBV12-3/TRBV12-4	-	CASSLNQGPYEQYF	TGTGCCAGCAGTTTAAACCAGGGGCCCTACGAGCAGTACTTC
TRBJ1-5	many	TRBV6-1	-	CASRGDGSSNQPQHF	TGTGCCAGCAGGGGGGACGGAAGTAGCAATCAGCCCCAGCATTTT
TRBJ2-2	many	TRBV9	TRBD2	CASSVGGLAGGTKGELFF	TGTGCCAGCAGCGTAGGGGGACTAGCGGGAGGTACAAAGGGGGAGCTGTTTTTT
TRBJ2-3	-	TRBV9	TRBD1	CAGGPGQGPSDTQYF	TGTGCCGGAGGACCGGGACAGGGGCCTTCAGATACGCAGTATTTT
TRBJ1-5	many	TRBV18	-	CASSPPGTPNQPQHF	TGTGCCAGCTCACCGCCCGGGACGCCTAATCAGCCCCAGCATTTT
TRBJ2-3	-	TRBV28	-	CASSFSQHTDTQYF	TGTGCCAGCAGTTTTAGCCAGCACACAGATACGCAGTATTTT
TRBJ2-6	few	TRBV28	-	CASWGGGVRSGANVLTF	TGTGCCAGCTGGGGGGGGGGCGTGAGGTCTGGGGCCAACGTCCTGACTTTC
TRBJ2-7	-	TRBV14	-	CASSHASSYEQYF	TGTGCCAGCAGCCATGCCTCATCCTACGAGCAGTACTTC
TRBJ2-3	many	TRBV2	TRBD1	CASSDNYGQVSTDTQYF	TGTGCCAGCAGCGATAACTACGGACAGGTTAGCACAGATACGCAGTATTTT
TRBJ2-1	-	TRBV28	TRBD1	CASSKTGVVSYNEQFF	TGTGCCAGCAGCAAAACAGGGGTAGTATCCTACAATGAGCAGTTCTTC
TRBJ1-1	few	TRBV19	-	CASRQNRVGGTEAFF	TGTGCCAGTAGGCAGAACAGGGTTGGTGGAACTGAAGCTTTCTTT
TRBJ2-1	many	TRBV18	-	CATSFGVSDNEQFF	TGTGCCACTTCGTTTGGGGTTTCTGACAATGAGCAGTTCTTC
TRBJ2-2	-	TRBV20-1	-	CREREGAFTGELFF	TGCAGAGAAAGGGAGGGGGCATTCACCGGGGAGCTGTTTTTT
TRBJ2-1	-	TRBV6-1	-	CASSRTRSHYNEQFF	TGTGCCAGCAGTCGAACTAGGAGTCACTACAATGAGCAGTTCTTC
TRBJ2-3	-	TRBV5-1	-	CASSPESRRITDTQYF	TGCGCCAGCAGCCCTGAGTCTAGGAGGATTACGGATACGCAGTATTTT
TRBJ2-2	-	TRBV3-1	TRBD2	CASSQLAGQVPGELFF	TGTGCCAGCAGCCAGTTAGCGGGACAAGTTCCCGGGGAGCTGTTTTTT
TRBJ2-7	-	TRBV20-1	TRBD1	CSARGQGNVYEQYF	TGCAGTGCCCGGGGACAGGGCAATGTATACGAGCAGTACTTC
TRBJ2-2	few	TRBV6-1	-	CASSSRARTIGTGELFF	TGTGCCAGCAGTTCAAGGGCCAGGACTATAGGAACCGGGGAGCTGTTTTTT
TRBJ2-3	-	TRBV28	-	CATLLGGRTDTQYF	TGTGCCACCTTGCTGGGGGGTCGCACAGATACGCAGTATTTT
TRBJ1-1	few	TRBV18	-	CASSPPGVRTEAFF	TGTGCCAGCTCACCACCCGGGGTCCGTACTGAAGCTTTCTTT
TRBJ2-7	-	TRBV2	TRBD1	CASSEQGVGYEQYF	TGTGCCAGCAGTGAACAGGGGGTCGGCTACGAGCAGTACTTC
TRBJ1-2	-	TRBV2	-	CASSDPAYGYTF	TGTGCCAGCAGTGACCCGGCCTATGGCTACACCTTC
TRBJ1-1	few	TRBV6-5	-	CASSYSLRKGTTEAFF	TGTGCCAGCAGTTACTCCCTGCGTAAGGGTACCACTGAAGCTTTCTTT
TRBJ2-2	-	TRBV6-1	-	CASSFEPIPNTGELFF	TGTGCCAGCAGTTTTGAGCCTATCCCGAACACCGGGGAGCTGTTTTTT
TRBJ1-1	many	TRBV7-2	-	CASSKPGSGARYTEAFF	TGTGCCAGCAGCAAACCGGGGTCTGGGGCCAGATACACTGAAGCTTTCTTT